Each of the 26 T cell receptor beta chains below was sequenced from the same sample in a study of shared clonotypes between healthy human individuals. The method was immunoSEQ multiplex PCR; TCRdb's version includes in-frame clones alone and lacks a portion of them. The table has fewer than 550,000 clones, about 79% seen once. Specimen: PBMCs. These receptors all stem from a woman in her 40s in good health. Some clones in this sample may be carry-over from other donors' samples.

The chain carries TRBV7-8 and TRBJ2-1; D not resolved. Trimming removed 3 bases at V and 4 bases at J, with 7 bases between. This CDR3 is built from 13 residues. CDR1 SGHVS and CDR2 FQNEAQ come from the germline V gene. This CDR3 reads CASSFRRYNEQFF. As DNA, the CDR3 is TGTGCCAGCAGCTTTAGGAGATACAATGAGCAGTTCTTC.

The chain has TRBV7-8 and TRBJ1-3, with D possibly TRBD1 on 6 matching bases. The germline gives CDR1 SGHVS, CDR2 FQNEAQ. The CDR3 spans 18 residues. The V end was cut by 3 bases, the J end by 0 bases, with 18 bases between. The CDR3 DNA sequence: TGTGCCAGCAGCTTGGGCAGGGGTCTATCCTCCTCTGGAAACACCATATATTTT. It translates to CASSLGRGLSSSGNTIYF.

This clone was found once. The V and J genes are TRBV10-3 and TRBJ2-2; TRBD1 might be the D (5 bases). V lost 10 bases to trimming and J lost 5 bases, with 29 bases between them. The germline V gene encodes CDR1 ENHRY and CDR2 SYGVKD. The CDR3 has 18 residues. CDR3 coding DNA: TGTGCCACCAAAGTCCAGGACAAACACGCGGTAGTAACCGGGGAGCTGTTTTTT. Translating gives CATKVQDKHAVVTGELFF.

This clone was counted only a few times. CDR3 residues: CASSSGTRGQETQYF. The CDR3 coding sequence is TGTGCCAGCTCCTCTGGGACTAGGGGACAAGAGACCCAGTACTTC. This chain links TRBV18 with TRBJ2-5; TRBD2 matches 8 bases. Germline trimming cut 6 bases from V and 2 bases from J; bases unmatched to any gene: 8. Germline V gives CDR1 KGHSH, CDR2 LQKENI. CDR3 length equals 15 residues.

This clone was seen a few times. The chain employs TRBV10-3 and TRBJ1-6; 7 nucleotides agree with TRBD1. The CDR3 has 14 residues. In germline, CDR1 is ENHRY, CDR2 SYGVKD. V shed 4 bases and J 5 bases; nucleotides not matched to a gene: 2. The CDR3 DNA is TGTGCCATCAGTGTGGGACAGAATAATTCACCCCTCCACTTT. Encoded protein: CAISVGQNNSPLHF.

This chain links TRBV11-1 with TRBJ2-1; D is ambiguous. Germline CDR1 is SGHAT and CDR2 is FQDESV (reference sequence). Deletions cut 2 bases from V and 2 bases from J, with 7 bases between. The CDR3 length is 14 residues. DNA for the CDR3: TGTGCCAGCAGCTTATATGGTGCCTACAATGAGCAGTTCTTC. Translated: CASSLYGAYNEQFF.

V is TRBV7-9 and J is TRBJ1-3; unclear D gene. With 1 base removed from V and 1 base from J, the gap between germline ends came to 8 bases. The CDR3 spans 15 residues. Per germline, CDR1 SEHNR and CDR2 FQNEAQ (reference sequence). The CDR3 region is CASSLVGDSGNTIYF. The CDR3 region has the DNA TGTGCCAGCAGCTTAGTAGGAGATTCTGGAAACACCATATATTTT.

On this clone itself: Other DNA sequences in this sample translate to the same CDR3. This sequence joins TRBV19 and TRBJ2-7, with 8 bases that match TRBD1. The CDR3 extends over 14 amino acids. With V trimmed by 4 bases and J by 2 bases, 4 bases remained unmatched. Germline V CDR1 and CDR2: LNHDA, SQIVND (reference sequence). CDR3 sequence: CASSTGQGAYEQYF. In DNA form, the CDR3 reads TGTGCCAGTAGTACCGGACAGGGAGCCTACGAGCAGTACTTC. Based on the CDR3 plus reference TRBV19 and TRBJ2-7, the full variable domain is DGGITQSPKYLFRKEGQNVTLSCEQNLNHDAMYWYRQDPGQGLRLIYYSQIVNDFQKGDIAEGYSVSREKKESFPLTVTSAQKNPTAFYLCASSTGQGAYEQYFGPGTRLTVT.

This clone was detected once. The chain carries TRBV9 and TRBJ1-2; 8 bases are shared with TRBD1. The CDR3 is 13 residues long. With V trimmed by 0 bases and J by 5 bases, 0 bases remained unmatched. The germline gives CDR1 SGDLS, CDR2 YYNGEE. The CDR3 spells CASSVGTGYGYTF. The CDR3 nucleotides are TGTGCCAGCAGCGTAGGGACAGGGTATGGCTACACCTTC. Filled out from reference TRBV9 and TRBJ1-2, the complete variable domain reads DSGVTQTPKHLITATGQRVTLRCSPRSGDLSVYWYQQSLDQGLQFLIQYYNGEERAKGNILERFSAQQFPDLHSELNLSSLELGDSALYFCASSVGTGYGYTFGSGTRLTVV.

Comments on this clone: This may stem from a read error, because a much larger clone lies one nucleotide away. Other DNA variants within this sample encode the same CDR3. This chain connects TRBV11-2 to TRBJ2-3; D ambiguous. The CDR3 sequence is 13 residues long. V was pared by 1 base and J by 1 base, with 3 bases between. Germline lookup yields CDR1 SGHAT and CDR2 FQNNGV. The CDR3 coding sequence is TGTGCCAGCAGCTTAGGAGGCACAGATACGCAGTATTTT. Translated: CASSLGGTDTQYF.

This chain joins TRBV11-2 and TRBJ2-1; 8 nucleotides align to TRBD1. The CDR3 contains 15 residues. J was trimmed by 3 bases and V by 3 bases; bases with no gene match: 4. Germline V lookup: CDR1 SGHAT, CDR2 FQNNGV. The CDR3 sequence is CASSFGQGLYNEQFF. Here the CDR3 DNA reads TGTGCCAGCAGCTTCGGACAGGGACTCTACAATGAGCAGTTCTTC.

A single count supports this clone. V gene TRBV2 combines with J gene TRBJ2-5; D may be TRBD2 (5 bases). This CDR3 contains 14 residues. Between the trimmed V and J ends, which lost 0 bases and 4 bases, there was a span of 9 bases. Germline V CDR1 and CDR2: SNHLY, FYNNEI. The CDR3 nucleotides read TGTGCCAGCAGTGAAGCGCTTCGGGGAGAGACCCAGTACTTC. This codes for CASSEALRGETQYF.

The chain has TRBV4-1 and TRBJ2-3; 11 bases are shared with TRBD2. Germline trimming cut 0 bases from V and 6 bases from J; bases unmatched to any gene: 14. This CDR3 has 19 residues. Germline CDR1 reads MGHRA; CDR2 reads YSYEKL. CDR3: CASSQDLRVSGRAGDTQYF. Here the CDR3 DNA reads TGCGCCAGCAGCCAAGATCTCCGGGTTAGCGGGAGGGCCGGGGATACGCAGTATTTT.

The V and J genes are TRBV30 and TRBJ2-2; 8 nucleotides match TRBD1. CDR1 and CDR2 (germline): GTSNPN, SVGIG (reference sequence). The CDR3 is 14 residues long. The CDR3 loop reads CACDRGLVTGELFF. Here the CDR3 DNA reads TGTGCGTGTGACAGGGGCCTTGTTACCGGGGAGCTGTTTTTT. The variable domain in full, with the rest retrieved from reference TRBV30 and TRBJ2-2, is SQTIHQWPATLVQPVGSPLSLECTVEGTSNPNLYWYRQAAGRGLQLLFYSVGIGQISSEVPQNLSASRPQDRQFILSSKKLLLSDSGFYLCACDRGLVTGELFFGEGSRLTVL.

This clone has a single count. The chain joins TRBV7-3 to TRBJ2-5; D may be TRBD1 (5 bases). The CDR3 consists of 15 residues. The V end lost 2 bases, the J end lost 5 bases, and 15 bases lay between the germline ends. CDR1 is SGHTA, CDR2 FQGTGA, per germline. CDR3 loop: CASSLLGAKGETQYF. The CDR3 bases are TGTGCCAGCAGCTTACTAGGGGCCAAGGGGGAGACCCAGTACTTC.

Only one count was recorded for this clone. V is TRBV11-1 and J is TRBJ2-1; D remains ambiguous. V was cut by 1 base and J by 7 bases, with 5 bases left in between. The CDR3 is made up of 12 amino acids. Germline CDR1 is SGHAT and CDR2 is FQDESV (reference sequence). CDR3 sequence: CASSLVWNEQFF. The CDR3 region has the DNA TGTGCCAGCAGCTTAGTCTGGAATGAGCAGTTCTTC.

The count of this clone is one. V and J are TRBV5-5 and TRBJ2-7; D unclear. Trimming pared 3 bases from V and 0 bases from J, leaving 10 bases between. CDR1 SGHKS and CDR2 YYEKEE come from the germline V gene (reference sequence). The CDR3 is 14 residues long. The CDR3 reads CASSWRPSSYEQYF. CDR3 nucleotide sequence: TGTGCCAGCAGCTGGAGACCAAGCTCCTACGAGCAGTACTTC.

The chain links TRBV29-1 to TRBJ2-5; perhaps TRBD2 as D (5 bases). The germline gives CDR1 SQVTM, CDR2 ANQGSEA. The CDR3 consists of 13 residues. Trimming left V 4 bases short and J 2 bases short, with 11 bases between. This CDR3 is CSVVGGVQETQYF. The CDR3 region has the DNA TGCAGCGTTGTTGGAGGCGTGCAAGAGACCCAGTACTTC.

The chain has TRBV10-3 and TRBJ1-2, with 7 bases fitting TRBD1. This CDR3 spans 13 amino acids. V lost 5 bases to trimming and J lost 3 bases; unmatched junction nucleotides: 3. Per germline, CDR1 ENHRY and CDR2 SYGVKD. The CDR3 sequence is CAISSDRDYGYTF. DNA of the CDR3: TGTGCCATCAGTTCAGACAGGGACTATGGCTACACCTTC.

This chain uses TRBV5-1 with TRBJ2-3; TRBD2 aligns across 13 bases. Germline lookup yields CDR1 SGHRS and CDR2 YFSETQ. V was clipped by 5 bases and J by 1 base; unmatched bases: 10. The CDR3 consists of 18 residues. CDR3 nucleotide sequence: TGCGCCAGCAGTCCCGGGACTAGCGGGGCTAGCGGCACAGATACGCAGTATTTT. It translates to CASSPGTSGASGTDTQYF.

J is TRBJ2-3 and V is TRBV5-4, with TRBD1 matching 10 bases. CDR3 length: 15 amino acids. The ends lost 2 bases at V and 5 bases at J; junction bases unmatched: 5. Germline V CDR1 and CDR2: SGHNT, YYREEE (reference sequence). CDR3 in amino acids: CASSFWTGGRDTQYF. Here the CDR3 DNA reads TGTGCCAGCAGCTTCTGGACAGGGGGAAGAGATACGCAGTATTTT. The entire variable domain, with the rest obtained from reference TRBV5-4 and TRBJ2-3, is as follows: ETGVTQSPTHLIKTRGQQVTLRCSSQSGHNTVSWYQQALGQGPQFIFQYYREEENGRGNFPPRFSGLQFPNYSSELNVNALELDDSALYLCASSFWTGGRDTQYFGPGTRLTVL.

The table lists this clone with a few counts. The chain combines TRBV7-3 with TRBJ2-3; D uncertain. In germline, CDR1 is SGHTA, CDR2 FQGTGA. Trimming pared 5 bases from V and 4 bases from J, leaving 10 bases between. The CDR3 is 13 residues long. The CDR3 DNA follows: TGTGCCAGCAGCCCCAATGGGGCAGATACGCAGTATTTT. It yields the protein CASSPNGADTQYF.

In this sample, this clone turned up a few times. V gene TRBV11-2 combines with J gene TRBJ1-6; a weak D match, TRBD1 (5 bases). With 3 bases removed from V and 5 bases from J, the gap between germline ends came to 17 bases. The CDR3 is 17 residues long. CDR1 is SGHAT and CDR2 is FQNNGV in the germline V gene. The CDR3 sequence is CASSLGVLRGNNSPLHF. The CDR3 DNA follows: TGTGCCAGCAGCTTGGGGGTTCTTCGGGGAAATAATTCACCCCTCCACTTT.

With regard to this clone: A much bigger clone sits one base away, suggesting this may be a read error. This chain connects TRBV4-2 to TRBJ1-4; the match to TRBD1 covers 8 bases. The CDR3 consists of 17 residues. Germline lookup yields CDR1 LGHNA and CDR2 YNFKEQ. With V trimmed by 4 bases and J by 9 bases, 16 bases remained unmatched. The CDR3 protein is CASSRLTGVSFGKKLFF. CDR3 DNA: TGTGCCAGCAGCCGCCTGACAGGGGTCAGTTTTGGTAAAAAACTGTTTTTT.

The V call is TRBV4-2, the J call TRBJ1-2; TRBD1 is a possible D gene (5 bases). The CDR3 is 13 amino acids. Germline-derived CDR1 and CDR2 are LGHNA and YNFKEQ. V was pared by 4 bases and J by 6 bases, with 12 bases between. CDR3 protein: CASSPGTGDGYTF. CDR3 DNA sequence: TGTGCCAGCAGCCCCGGGACGGGTGATGGCTACACCTTC.

This clone showed up just a few times. V gene TRBV27 combines with J gene TRBJ1-1; D is possibly TRBD1 (5 bases). This CDR3 spans 15 amino acids. CDR1 and CDR2 (germline): MNHEY, SMNVEV (reference sequence). V lost 5 bases and J 11 bases, leaving 24 bases between the germline ends. The CDR3 DNA sequence: TGTGCCAGCAGTCTAACTCCCGGGACCCTCCCGTTTGCTTTCTTT. Translating it yields CASSLTPGTLPFAFF.